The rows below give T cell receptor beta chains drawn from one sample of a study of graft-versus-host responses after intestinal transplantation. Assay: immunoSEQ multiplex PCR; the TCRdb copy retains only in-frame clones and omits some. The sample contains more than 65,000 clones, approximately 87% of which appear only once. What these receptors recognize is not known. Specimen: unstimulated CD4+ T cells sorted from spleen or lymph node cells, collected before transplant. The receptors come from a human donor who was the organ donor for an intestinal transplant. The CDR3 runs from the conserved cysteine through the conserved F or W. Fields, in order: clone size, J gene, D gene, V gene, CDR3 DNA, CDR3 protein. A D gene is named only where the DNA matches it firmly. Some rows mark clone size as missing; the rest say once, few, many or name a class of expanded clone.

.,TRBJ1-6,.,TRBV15,TGTGCCACCAGCAGAGTGGCCCGAAGCTCCTATAATTCACCCCTCCACTTT,CATSRVARSSYNSPLHF
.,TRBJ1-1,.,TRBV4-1,TGCGCCAGCAGGAATCTATTCCAGGGGAGCACTGAAGCTTTCTTT,CASRNLFQGSTEAFF
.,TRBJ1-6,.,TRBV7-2,TGTGCCAGCAGCTTAGAATCTCAGGCGAGCTCCTATAATTCACCCCTCCACTTT,CASSLESQASSYNSPLHF
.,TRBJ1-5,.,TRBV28,.,CASSTSDRAQPQHF
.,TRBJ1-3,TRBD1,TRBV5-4,TGTGCCAGCAGCCTGGGACAGGGTCGAAACACCATATATTTT,CASSLGQGRNTIYF
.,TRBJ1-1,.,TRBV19,TGTGCCAGTAGTATAGTCCGGCGGTACACTGAAGCTTTCTTT,CASSIVRRYTEAFF
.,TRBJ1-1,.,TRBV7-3,TGTGCCAGCAGCTTATCAAAGAACACTGAAGCTTTCTTT,CASSLSKNTEAFF
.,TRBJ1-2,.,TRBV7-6,TGTGCCAGCAGCTTTCGAGAGAACTATGGCTACACCTTC,CASSFRENYGYTF
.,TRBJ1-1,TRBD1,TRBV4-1,TGCGCCAGCAGCCAAGATTGGTCAGGACAGGGACCTAACACTGAAGCTTTCTTT,CASSQDWSGQGPNTEAFF
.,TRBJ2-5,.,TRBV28,TGTGCCAGCAGTTTCACTCGGGAGACCCAGTACTTC,CASSFTRETQYF
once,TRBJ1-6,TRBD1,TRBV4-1,TGCGCCAGCAGCCAACCGGGACAGGGAAAATCACCCCTCCACTTT,CASSQPGQGKSPLHF
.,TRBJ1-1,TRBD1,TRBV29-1,TGCAGCGCTGTGGACAGGGGGCGGAACACTGAAGCTTTCTTT,CSAVDRGRNTEAFF
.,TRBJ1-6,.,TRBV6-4,TGTGCCAGCAGTGACGGGGGGGGTTGGACACCCCTCCACTTT,CASSDGGGWTPLHF
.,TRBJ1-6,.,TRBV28,TGTGCCAGCAGGGGAGACTCACCCCTCCACTTT,CASRGDSPLHF
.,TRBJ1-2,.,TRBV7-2,TGTGCCAGCAGCTTAGACGGGAGGGCTGGCTACACCTTC,CASSLDGRAGYTF
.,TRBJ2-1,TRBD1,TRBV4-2,TGTGCCAGCAGCCAAGAGAATGACAGGGCCCGGCTCAATGAGCAGTTCTTC,CASSQENDRARLNEQFF
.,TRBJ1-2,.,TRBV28,TGTGCCATACTAGGGGGGGACCTCCAGTCCGTCTATGGCTACACCTTC,CAILGGDLQSVYGYTF
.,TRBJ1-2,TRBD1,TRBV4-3,TGCGCCAGCAGCCAACGACAGGGGAGCTATGGCTACACCTTC,CASSQRQGSYGYTF
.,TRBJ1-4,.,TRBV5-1,TGCGCCAGCAGCTTGGTTGGAGGGGCAACTAATGAAAAACTGTTTTTT,CASSLVGGATNEKLFF
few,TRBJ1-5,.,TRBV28,TGTGCCAGCAGTTTGTTCCAGGCTGGTCAGCCCCAGCATTTT,CASSLFQAGQPQHF
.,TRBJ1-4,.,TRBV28,TGTGCCAGCAGCTCCCCCGGCGGGGGATCAGAAAAACTGTTTTTT,CASSSPGGGSEKLFF
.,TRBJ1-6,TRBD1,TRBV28,TGTGCCAGCAGTTTATTAGGGGGCAACGGATCACCCCTCCACTTT,CASSLLGGNGSPLHF
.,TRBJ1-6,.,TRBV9,TGTGCCAGCAGTCCGCAGGAGGATTCACCCCTCCACTTT,CASSPQEDSPLHF
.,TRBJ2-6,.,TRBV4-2,TGTGCCAGCAGCCAAGGGGCCCTGACAGGAGCCGGGGCCAACGTCCTGACTTTC,CASSQGALTGAGANVLTF
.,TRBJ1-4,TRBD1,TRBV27,TGTGCCAGCAGTCCCGCGGGACAGACGAGTGAAAAACTGTTTTTT,CASSPAGQTSEKLFF
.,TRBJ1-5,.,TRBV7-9,TGTGCCAGCAGCTTAAGCCAACAGCCCCAGCATTTT,CASSLSQQPQHF
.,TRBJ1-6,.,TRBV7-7,TGTGCTAGCAGCTTAGGACACTATAATTCACCCCTCCACTTT,CASSLGHYNSPLHF
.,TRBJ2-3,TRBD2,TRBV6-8,TGTGCCAGCAGACGAGGACTAGTCGCAGATACGCAGTATTTT,CASRRGLVADTQYF
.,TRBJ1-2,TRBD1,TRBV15,TGTGCCACCAGCATGGGGACAGGGGACGGCTATGGCTACACCTTC,CATSMGTGDGYGYTF
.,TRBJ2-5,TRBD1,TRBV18,TGTGCCAGCTCCCGGACAGGGGTAGGACAAGAGACCCAGTACTTC,CASSRTGVGQETQYF
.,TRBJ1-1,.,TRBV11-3,TGTGCCAGCAGCTTCGGCGGGGGCCGGAACACTGAAGCTTTCTTT,CASSFGGGRNTEAFF
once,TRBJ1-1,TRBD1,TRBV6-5,TGTGCCAGCAGACCGGGACAGTCCTACACTGAAGCTTTCTTT,CASRPGQSYTEAFF
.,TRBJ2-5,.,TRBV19,TGTGCCAGTAGTATCGGACTTCAACCAAGGACCCAGTACTTC,CASSIGLQPRTQYF
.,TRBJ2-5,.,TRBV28,TGTGCCAGCAGTTTTGCGGAGACCCAGTACTTC,CASSFAETQYF
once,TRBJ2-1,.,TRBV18,TGTGCCAGCTCACTAGGGGTAGCTGAGCAGTTCTTC,CASSLGVAEQFF
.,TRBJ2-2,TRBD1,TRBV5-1,TGCGCCAGCAGCTTGTACAGGGGAATGAACACCGGGGAGCTGTTTTTT,CASSLYRGMNTGELFF
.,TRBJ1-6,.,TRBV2,TGTGCCAGCAGTATGGACAGTAACTATTCACCCCTCCACTTT,CASSMDSNYSPLHF
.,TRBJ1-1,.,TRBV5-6,TGTGCCAGCAGCGCGGTCACAGGTAACACTGAAGCTTTCTTT,CASSAVTGNTEAFF
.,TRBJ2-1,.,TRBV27,TGTGCCAGCAGTCCGGACAGTAGTAAAGGGCCCAATGAGCAGTTCTTC,CASSPDSSKGPNEQFF
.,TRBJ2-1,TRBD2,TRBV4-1,TGCGCCAGCAGCCACATTGGGAGGGCCCACTACAATGAGCAGTTCTTC,CASSHIGRAHYNEQFF
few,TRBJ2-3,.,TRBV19,TGTGCCAGTAGTACGTATAGCTCCCGGGGAGATACGCAGTATTTT,CASSTYSSRGDTQYF
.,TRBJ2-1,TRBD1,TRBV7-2,TGTGCCAGCAGGGGGACAGGGTGGCAAGGCGAGCAGTTCTTC,CASRGTGWQGEQFF
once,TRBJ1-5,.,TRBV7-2,TGTGCCAGCAGCTTAAGTTTGGGCAGGGTGAGCAATCAGCCCCAGCATTTT,CASSLSLGRVSNQPQHF
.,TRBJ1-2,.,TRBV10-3,TGTGCCATCAACTCCCCGGAGTCCTATGGCTACACCTTC,CAINSPESYGYTF
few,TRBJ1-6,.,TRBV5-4,TGTGCCAGCAGCCTCGTGGGGAGTAATTCACCCCTCCACTTT,CASSLVGSNSPLHF
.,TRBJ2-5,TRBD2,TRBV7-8,TGTGCCAGCAGCGCCGCCGGGACTAGGTGGGAAGAGACCCAGTACTTC,CASSAAGTRWEETQYF
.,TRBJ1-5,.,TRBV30,TGTGCCTGGGCCCCGGGAGTAAATCAGCCCCAGCATTTT,CAWAPGVNQPQHF
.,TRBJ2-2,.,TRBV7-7,TGTGCTAGCAGCCGCATCCACCAGGCCGGGGAGCTGTTTTTT,CASSRIHQAGELFF
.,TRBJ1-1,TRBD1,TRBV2,TGTGCCAGCAGGGACAGGGAGAACACTGAAGCTTTCTTT,CASRDRENTEAFF
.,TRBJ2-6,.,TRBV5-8,TGTGCCAGCAGCCCGATTTCCCAGGGAAAGGGGGCCAACGTCCTGACTTTC,CASSPISQGKGANVLTF
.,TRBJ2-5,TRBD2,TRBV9,TGTGCCAGCAGCTCCAGGGCTAGCGGGGGTGGGACCCAGTACTTC,CASSSRASGGGTQYF
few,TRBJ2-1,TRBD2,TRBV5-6,TGTGCCAGCAGCTTCAGCGGGGGGGACGGGGGGTCCTACAATGAGCAGTTCTTC,CASSFSGGDGGSYNEQFF
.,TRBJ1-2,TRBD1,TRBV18,TGTGCCAGCTCACCAGGGACAGGGAATCGGGGCTATGGCTACACCTTC,CASSPGTGNRGYGYTF
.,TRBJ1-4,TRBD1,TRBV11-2,TGTGCCAGCAGCGTGAGACAGGGAAGTCCTAATGAAAAACTGTTTTTT,CASSVRQGSPNEKLFF
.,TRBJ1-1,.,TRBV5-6,TGTGCCAGCAGCTTGGAGGGGGGGCAGAGAATATTCTCTGAAGCTTTCTTT,CASSLEGGQRIFSEAFF